This passage covers 9 T cell receptor beta chains from one sample sequenced in a study of blood T cell repertoires in COVID-19 (dated by TCRdb to 2020 to 2021). Library method: the immunoSEQ multiplex PCR assay. As stored in TCRdb, this immuneACCESS dataset retains in-frame rearrangements with V and J assigned. A fraction of the clones does not appear; measured against another copy, unresolved V genes explain less than half of the discrepancy, and the remainder lacks a known reason. The sample records roughly 150,000 clones, around 86% of which are singletons. The ten most abundant clones make up about 6% of the sample. Sequences were obtained from peripheral blood. The receptor source for this set is a man older than 75 with acute or convalescent COVID-19.

The rearrangement links TRBV27 to TRBJ1-2; unclear D gene. Germline assignment: CDR1 MNHEY and CDR2 SMNVEV (reference sequence). The CDR3 is 19 residues long. Trimming cost V 4 bases and J 5 bases, with 29 bases left between them. In nucleotides, the CDR3 is TGTGCCAGCAGTTCGAGGGTCCGCGAGGGCCCGGGTCCGGGTTATGGCTACACCTTC. Translating it yields CASSSRVREGPGPGYGYTF.

A note on this clone: Compared with germline, one end of the junction differs, possibly owing to a read error. CDR3 in amino acids: CASSLGDNPPETQYF. The CDR3 region has the DNA TGTGCTAGCAGCTTAGGAGACAACCCTCCGGAGACCCAGTACTTC. The rearrangement joins TRBV7-7 to TRBJ2-5; the D is unclear. The CDR3 consists of 15 residues. In germline, CDR1 is SSHAT, CDR2 FNYEAQ (reference sequence).

The V gene is TRBV7-2, the J gene TRBJ2-5; a weak D match, TRBD2 (6 bases). The CDR3 extends over 14 amino acids. Trimming took off 5 bases at V and 3 bases at J, with 13 bases between the two ends. Germline CDR1 reads SGHTA; CDR2 reads FQGNSA. The CDR3 nucleotides are TGTGCCAGCAGCCCCGGGACTCCGAAAGAGACCCAGTACTTC. This translates into CASSPGTPKETQYF.

The chain carries TRBV28 and TRBJ2-7, with 8 bases aligning to TRBD1. The germline CDR1 and CDR2 sequences are MDHEN and SYDVKM. This CDR3 has 15 residues. With V trimmed by 5 bases and J by 0 bases, 6 bases remained unmatched. CDR3 DNA sequence: TGTGCCAGCAGTCAAAGACAGGGGAACTCCTACGAGCAGTACTTC. This encodes CASSQRQGNSYEQYF.

The chain combines TRBV20-1 with TRBJ1-1; TRBD1 is a possible D gene (5 bases). The germline V and J ends were trimmed by 3 bases and 10 bases, with 15 bases remaining between them. Germline V gene data show CDR1 as DFQATT and CDR2 as SNEGSKA (reference sequence). This CDR3 is built from 12 residues. The CDR3 DNA is TGCAGTGCTAGTCTGGCGGGGCCAACAGCTTTCTTT. This gives the protein CSASLAGPTAFF.

A remark on this clone: This sample also contains other DNA sequences that code for the same CDR3. The chain joins TRBV5-1 to TRBJ1-1; TRBD1 aligns across 7 bases. CDR1 and CDR2 (germline): SGHRS, YFSETQ. The V gene end was trimmed by 1 base and the J gene end by 4 bases; junction bases not matched to a gene: 4. This CDR3 is built from 14 residues. CDR3 in amino acids: CASSLQGGVTEAFF. In DNA form, the CDR3 reads TGCGCCAGCAGCTTGCAGGGGGGAGTCACTGAAGCTTTCTTT.

V gene TRBV10-3 combines with J gene TRBJ2-1, with TRBD1 as a possible D gene (5 bases). The ends were cut back, 0 bases at V and 6 bases at J, with 15 bases in the middle. In germline, CDR1 is ENHRY, CDR2 SYGVKD. The CDR3 covers 16 residues. CDR3 sequence: CAISESIIQGSNEQFF. The CDR3 nucleotides are TGTGCCATCAGTGAGTCGATTATCCAGGGCAGCAATGAGCAGTTCTTC.

This rearrangement joins TRBV5-4 to TRBJ2-3; 14 positions match TRBD2. After removal of 3 bases from V and 5 bases from J, the junction contained 5 bases not matched to a gene. Germline V gene lookup returns CDR1 SGHNT and CDR2 YYREEE (reference sequence). CDR3 length: 16 amino acids. The CDR3 nucleotides are TGTGCCAGCAGCTCCCGACTAGCGGGGGGGTTAGATACGCAGTATTTT. Translation gives CASSSRLAGGLDTQYF.

The rearrangement joins TRBV28 to TRBJ2-7, with 7 bases aligning to TRBD1. The germline V gene encodes CDR1 MDHEN and CDR2 SYDVKM. The V and J ends lost 4 bases and 3 bases, in that order; junction bases with no gene match: 6. This CDR3 contains 14 residues. The CDR3 is CASSSQRQGYEQYF. The CDR3 DNA reads as TGTGCCAGCAGTTCCCAACGACAGGGCTACGAGCAGTACTTC. Looking up the rest from reference TRBV28 and TRBJ2-7 gives the full variable domain: DVKVTQSSRYLVKRTGEKVFLECVQDMDHENMFWYRQDPGLGLRLIYFSYDVKMKEKGDIPEGYSVSREKKERFSLILESASTNQTSMYLCASSSQRQGYEQYFGPGTRLTVT.